The 8 T cell receptor beta chains given below trace back to one sample, sequenced in a study of CD4+ T cells in melanoma. TCRdb keeps only in-frame clones here, not all; method: immunoSEQ multiplex PCR. The sample yields tens of thousands of clones, 60% to 75% seen once. Sample: tumor tissue. The receptors come from a human donor with melanoma.

The chain joins TRBV5-8 to TRBJ1-1; D ambiguous. V lost 1 base to trimming and J lost 9 bases, with 7 bases between them. CDR1 SGHTS and CDR2 YDEGEE come from the germline V gene. CDR3 length equals 11 residues. The CDR3 reads CASSLRAQAFF. CDR3 DNA sequence: TGTGCCAGCAGCTTGCGCGCTCAAGCTTTCTTT.

The chain is built from TRBV10-2 and TRBJ1-5; no clear D gene. Germline CDR1 is WSHSY and CDR2 is SAAADI. V was shortened by 3 bases and J by 5 bases, with 5 bases between the two germline ends. CDR3 length: 12 amino acids. CDR3 sequence (DNA): TGCGCCAGCAGTGATTTTGATCAGCCCCAGCATTTT. This sequence encodes CASSDFDQPQHF.

J is TRBJ1-5 and V is TRBV6-5; D remains unclear. This CDR3 comprises 13 residues. Germline CDR1 reads MNHEY; CDR2 reads SVGAGI. V was shortened by 6 bases and J by 0 bases, with 6 bases between the two germline ends. The CDR3 DNA reads TGTGCCAGCAGGTTCAATAGCAATCAGCCCCAGCATTTT. Translating gives CASRFNSNQPQHF.

V and J are TRBV30 and TRBJ2-1; no reliable D call. CDR1 GTSNPN and CDR2 SVGIG come from the germline V gene (reference sequence). Trimming removed 5 bases at V and 4 bases at J, with 12 bases between. The CDR3 spans 13 residues. The CDR3 region has the DNA TGTGCCTGGCAACCCAGCCCTTACAATGAGCAGTTCTTC. It specifies CAWQPSPYNEQFF.

The rearrangement uses TRBV2 and TRBJ1-1; 8 bases are a match to TRBD1. The germline CDR1 and CDR2 sequences are SNHLY and FYNNEI. J gave up 11 bases and V 6 bases, and 8 bases lay outside the gene matches. This CDR3 is 12 amino acids long. The CDR3 coding sequence is TGTGCCAGCAGCGCCGTGGGACAGGAGGCTTTCTTT. Its protein is CASSAVGQEAFF.

The CDR3 DNA reads TGTGCCAGCAGCTTAACTAGGGGGCAAAATTCACCCCTCCACTTT. It codes for CASSLTRGQNSPLHF. V usage is TRBV7-3 and J usage is TRBJ1-6; 7 bases are shared with TRBD1. From germline, CDR1 is SGHTA and CDR2 FQGTGA. This CDR3 spans 15 amino acids. Trimming removed 0 bases from V and 7 bases from J; junction bases left unmatched: 3.

This clone was recorded many times. V usage is TRBV25-1 and J usage is TRBJ2-1, with TRBD2 matching over 7 bases. The J segment lost 5 bases and the V segment lost 1 base, leaving 2 bases of the junction unmatched. The CDR3 sequence is 14 residues long. Germline values: CDR1 MGHDK, CDR2 SYGVNS. The CDR3 nucleotides are TGTGCCAGCAGTGAATTGGGAGGGAACAATGAGCAGTTCTTC. Translated: CASSELGGNNEQFF.

This chain joins TRBV28 and TRBJ2-1; 7 positions match TRBD1. This CDR3 has 15 amino acids. Trimming cost V 3 bases and J 2 bases; bases outside gene matches: 4. The germline CDR1 and CDR2 sequences are MDHEN and SYDVKM. This chain's CDR3 is CASSFGDRAYNEQFF. The CDR3 bases are TGTGCCAGCAGTTTTGGAGACAGGGCCTACAATGAGCAGTTCTTC.